The clone carrying this T cell receptor beta chain was counted only a few times. Its antigen remains unidentified. The data derive from a study of human T cells and chemical hapten exposure. The overall study: On about 2 cm by about 2 cm of upper inner arm skin, sensitization was performed with 2% DPC. Weekly scalp doses of diphenylcyclopropenone were given to patients during the roughly 25-week study. Study conclusions and caveats: Donors in the study had alopecia, meaning their immune response may differ from healthy people's.

Time point: patch test 1, 2 weeks after DPC sensitization. Treatment in this sample: therapeutic diphenylcyclopropenone sensitization with weekly scalp DPC. Germline lookup yields CDR1 SGHDT and CDR2 YYEEEE. There are 13 residues in the CDR3. Trimming took 1 base from V and 3 from J, leaving 5 bases between them. TCRdb called the RACE reads again in MiXCR, with one record for every CDR3 protein. The sample carries roughly 180,000 distinct CDR3 sequences, more than 20% recorded once. V gene TRBV5-6 combines with J gene TRBJ1-5; D uncertain. This specimen was whole blood, taken in connection with sensitization to the hapten diphenylcyclopropenone (DPC). This receptor was obtained from a woman in her forties or fifties with alopecia areata. Some clones in this sample may be carry-over from other donors' samples. CDR3: CASSLRYNQPQHF. For the CDR3, the DNA is TGTGCCAGCAGCTTGCGGTACAATCAGCCCCAGCATTTT.